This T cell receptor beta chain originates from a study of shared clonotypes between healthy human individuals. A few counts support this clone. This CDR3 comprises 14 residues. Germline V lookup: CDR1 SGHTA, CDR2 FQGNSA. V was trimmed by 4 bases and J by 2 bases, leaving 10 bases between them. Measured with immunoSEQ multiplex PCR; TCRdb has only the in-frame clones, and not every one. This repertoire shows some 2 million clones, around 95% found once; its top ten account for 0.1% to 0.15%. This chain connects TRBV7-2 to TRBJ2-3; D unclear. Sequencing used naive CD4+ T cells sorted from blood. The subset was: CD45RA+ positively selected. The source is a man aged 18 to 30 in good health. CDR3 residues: CASSSDSLTDTQYF. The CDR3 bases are TGTGCCAGCAGCTCCGACTCACTCACAGATACGCAGTATTTT.